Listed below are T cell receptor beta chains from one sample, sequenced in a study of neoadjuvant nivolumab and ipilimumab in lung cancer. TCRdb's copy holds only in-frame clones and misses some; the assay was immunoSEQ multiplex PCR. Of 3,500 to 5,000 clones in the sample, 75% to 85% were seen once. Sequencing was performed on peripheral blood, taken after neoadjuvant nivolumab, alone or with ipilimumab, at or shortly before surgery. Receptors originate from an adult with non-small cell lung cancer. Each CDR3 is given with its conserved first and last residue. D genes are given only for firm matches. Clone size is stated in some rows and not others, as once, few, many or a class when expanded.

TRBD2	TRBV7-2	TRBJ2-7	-	TGTGCCAGCAGCACACGCGACATCACTAGCGGGAGAGCCTACGAGCAGTACTTC	CASSTRDITSGRAYEQYF
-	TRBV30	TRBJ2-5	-	TGTGCCTGGAGTTCGGGCGCGCAGCGGGAGACCCAGTACTTC	CAWSSGAQRETQYF
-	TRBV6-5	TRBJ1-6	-	TGTGCCAGCAGTTACCGAGGGGGGGCATCACCCCTCCACTTT	CASSYRGGASPLHF
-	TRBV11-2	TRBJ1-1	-	TGTGCCAGCACTTTTGTGGCAGGGAAGGGCGAAACTGAAGCTTTCTTT	CASTFVAGKGETEAFF
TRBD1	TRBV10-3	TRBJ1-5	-	TGTGCCATTTCCCAGGGGGCGCTCGACAATCAGCCCCAGCATTTT	CAISQGALDNQPQHF
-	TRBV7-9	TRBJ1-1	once	TGTGCCAGCAGCGTTTTCGGCAACATGAACACTGAAGCTTTCTTT	CASSVFGNMNTEAFF
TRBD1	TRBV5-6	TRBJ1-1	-	TGTGCCAGCAGCACTCGACAGGGGGGAAGAGCTTTCTTT	CASSTRQGGRAFF
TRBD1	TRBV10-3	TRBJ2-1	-	TGTGCCATCACCCGGGACAGGGGGCTGAATGAGCAGTTCTTC	CAITRDRGLNEQFF
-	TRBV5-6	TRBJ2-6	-	TGTGCCAGCAGCTTGGCAGGGGCTGGGGCCAACGTCCTGACTTTC	CASSLAGAGANVLTF
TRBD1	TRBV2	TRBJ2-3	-	TGTGCCAGCAGAGCCAGGGGGAGCGCAGATACGCAGTATTTT	CASRARGSADTQYF
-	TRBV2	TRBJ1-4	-	TGTGCCAGCAGTGTTCCCGCTGGGGGAGGGGAAAAACTGTTTTTT	CASSVPAGGGEKLFF
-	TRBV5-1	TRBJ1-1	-	TGCGCCAGCAGCTTGGCAGGGACACCCGACACTGAAGCTTTCTTT	CASSLAGTPDTEAFF
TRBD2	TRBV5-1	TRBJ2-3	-	TGCGCCAGCAGACTCGGACTAGCGGGTCTGACAGATACGCAGTATTTT	CASRLGLAGLTDTQYF
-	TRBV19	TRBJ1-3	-	TGTGCCAGTAGTATCAGGGAGACCTCTGGAAACACCATATATTTT	CASSIRETSGNTIYF